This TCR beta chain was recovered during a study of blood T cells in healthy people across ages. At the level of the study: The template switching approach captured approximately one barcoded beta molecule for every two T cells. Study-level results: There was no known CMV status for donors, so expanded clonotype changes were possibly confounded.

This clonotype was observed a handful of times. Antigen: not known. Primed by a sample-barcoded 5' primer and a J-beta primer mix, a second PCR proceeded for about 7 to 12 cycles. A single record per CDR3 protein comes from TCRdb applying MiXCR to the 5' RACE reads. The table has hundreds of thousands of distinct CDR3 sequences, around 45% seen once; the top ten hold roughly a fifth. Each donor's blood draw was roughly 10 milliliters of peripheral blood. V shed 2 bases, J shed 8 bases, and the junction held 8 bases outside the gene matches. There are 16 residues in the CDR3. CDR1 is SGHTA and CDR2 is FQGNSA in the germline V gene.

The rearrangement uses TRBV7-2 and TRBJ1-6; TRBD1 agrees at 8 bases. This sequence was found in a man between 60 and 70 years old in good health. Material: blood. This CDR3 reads CASSLRGDRSDSPLHF. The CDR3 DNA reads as TGTGCCAGCAGCTTAAGGGGGGACAGGTCTGATTCACCCCTCCACTTT.